The 28 T cell receptor beta chains in this list originate from one sample, sequenced in a study of T cells in Graves' hyperthyroidism and ophthalmopathy. From RNA transcripts, TCR beta CDR3 regions were amplified. First-round RT-PCR with HTBI primers amplified the TCR CDR3 region. Each CDR3 protein is one row after TCRdb ran MiXCR on the multiplex PCR reads. The data contain some 500,000 distinct CDR3 sequences, around a quarter of them singletons. Material: blood. The receptor set was obtained from a woman in her twenties or thirties with Graves' ophthalmopathy.

Comment on this clonotype: Possible read error: a much larger clone is one base away. The CDR3 carries no conserved terminal phenylalanine or tryptophan, so it likely arises from a read error. The chain joins TRBV4-1 to TRBJ1-2; no definite D call. V dropped 1 base and J dropped 8 bases, with 8 bases sitting between them. Germline V gives CDR1 MGHRA, CDR2 YSYEKL. The CDR3 totals 12 residues. The CDR3 sequence: CASSQGGRGYTY. The DNA for the CDR3 is TGCGCCAGCAGCCAAGGGGGAAGAGGCTACACCTAC.

In this sample, this clonotype turned up many times. Written as DNA, the CDR3 is TGTGCCAGCAGCTTCCCCTCACGGGGGGTCTACGAGCAGTACTTC. This gives the protein CASSFPSRGVYEQYF. The gene calls are TRBV7-2 and TRBJ2-7; 7 bases align to TRBD2. Trimming cost V 3 bases and J 3 bases; bases outside gene matches: 8. CDR1 and CDR2 from the germline V gene are SGHTA and FQGNSA. The CDR3 has 15 amino acids.

The chain recombines TRBV19 with TRBJ1-1; D is possibly TRBD1 (6 bases). Trimming stripped 3 bases from V and 4 bases from J, with 9 bases between. CDR3 length: 13 residues. Germline-derived CDR1 and CDR2 are LNHDA and SQIVND (reference sequence). CDR3 DNA sequence: TGTGCCAGTAGTATGCCCAGGGGCACTGAAGCTTTCTTT. It is translated as CASSMPRGTEAFF.

This clonotype was counted at least ten times. J is TRBJ1-5 and V is TRBV12-3 or TRBV12-4; D ambiguous. V lost 3 bases and J 0 bases, leaving 15 bases between the germline ends. This CDR3 has 17 amino acids. The DNA of the CDR3 is TGTGCCAGCAGTTTGGAGGGCGCCACAAATAGCAATCAGCCCCAGCATTTT. It codes for CASSLEGATNSNQPQHF.

This chain links TRBV3-1 with TRBJ2-7; possibly TRBD1 or TRBD2 for D (5 bases each). The germline V and J ends were trimmed by 2 bases and 0 bases, with 14 bases remaining between them. The CDR3 sequence is 16 residues long. Germline V gene data show CDR1 as LGHDT and CDR2 as YNNKEL (reference sequence). CDR3 sequence: CASSQYGTVSSYEQYF. CDR3 nucleotides: TGTGCCAGCAGCCAATATGGGACGGTTAGCTCCTACGAGCAGTACTTC.

There are a few counts of this clonotype. In DNA form, the CDR3 reads TGCAGCGTTGAAGATGACAGGGTGGATGGCTACACCTTC. Amino acids: CSVEDDRVDGYTF. V gene TRBV29-1 combines with J gene TRBJ1-2; the match to TRBD1 covers 7 bases. J gave up 6 bases and V 0 bases, and 4 bases lay outside the gene matches. The CDR3 totals 13 residues. Germline V lookup: CDR1 SQVTM, CDR2 ANQGSEA.

This clonotype was detected only a few times. The chain combines TRBV28 with TRBJ1-5; perhaps TRBD1 as D (5 bases). Germline CDR1 MDHEN, CDR2 SYDVKM. V shed 4 bases and J shed 6 bases, with 16 bases lying between them. The CDR3 runs 15 residues. CDR3 loop: CASSYLWTPVQPQHF. The DNA of the CDR3 is TGTGCCAGCAGTTACCTATGGACACCCGTTCAGCCCCAGCATTTT.

In this sample, this clonotype turned up a few times. V gene TRBV9 combines with J gene TRBJ1-1; D gene uncertain. The CDR3 consists of 12 residues. Germline V CDR1 and CDR2: SGDLS, YYNGEE. V gave up 3 bases and J gave up 6 bases, with 9 bases separating them. Here the CDR3 reads CASSAPRAEAFF. The CDR3 nucleotides read TGTGCCAGCAGCGCCCCTAGGGCTGAAGCTTTCTTT.

This clonotype was detected many times. This chain links TRBV2 with TRBJ1-1; D uncertain. Deletions cut 6 bases from V and 1 base from J, with 6 bases between. The CDR3 loop spans 12 amino acids. CDR1 is SNHLY and CDR2 is FYNNEI in the germline V gene. The CDR3 is CASRSPNTEAFF. The CDR3 bases are TGTGCCAGCAGATCCCCGAACACTGAAGCTTTCTTT. Full variable domain (remainder filled in from reference TRBV2 and TRBJ1-1): EPEVTQTPSHQVTQMGQEVILRCVPISNHLYFYWYRQILGQKVEFLVSFYNNEISEKSEIFDDQFSVERPDGSNFTLKIRSTKLEDSAMYFCASRSPNTEAFFGQGTRLTVV.

This clonotype was detected many times. This rearrangement joins TRBV20-1 to TRBJ1-1, with a possible D match to TRBD1 (5 bases). CDR1 and CDR2 from the germline V gene are DFQATT and SNEGSKA (reference sequence). Trimming removed 5 bases at V and 1 base at J, with 11 bases between. The CDR3 is made up of 13 amino acids. The CDR3 DNA reads TGCAGTGCTGGGGGGTTAGGGAACACTGAAGCTTTCTTT. Protein sequence: CSAGGLGNTEAFF.

The chain has TRBV6-5 and TRBJ2-4; 8 positions agree with TRBD1. The junction had 6 bases not matched to a gene; V was cut back by 0 bases and J by 2 bases. CDR1 MNHEY and CDR2 SVGAGI come from the germline V gene. The CDR3 extends over 17 amino acids. The CDR3 sequence is CASSYSAGGTTKNIQYF. Written as DNA, the CDR3 is TGTGCCAGCAGTTACTCGGCAGGGGGCACAACCAAAAACATTCAGTACTTC.

V is TRBV20-1 and J is TRBJ2-3; D ambiguous. CDR3 size: 11 residues. Between the trimmed V and J ends, which lost 3 bases and 5 bases, there was a span of 6 bases. Per the germline V gene, CDR1 is DFQATT and CDR2 is SNEGSKA (reference sequence). CDR3 sequence reads: CSASLGDTQYF. The CDR3 bases are TGCAGTGCTAGCCTTGGAGATACGCAGTATTTT.

There are many counts of this clonotype. This rearrangement joins TRBV27 to TRBJ1-2, with D unclear. This CDR3 is built from 14 residues. CDR1 and CDR2 (germline): MNHEY, SMNVEV (reference sequence). Trimming cost V 2 bases and J 0 bases, with 7 bases left between them. The CDR3 bases are TGTGCCAGCAGTTTAAGAGGGTCTAACTATGGCTACACCTTC. This gives the protein CASSLRGSNYGYTF.

A note on this clonotype: A much larger clone lies a single base off, so this may be a read error. The chain links TRBV6-1 to TRBJ2-7; D unresolved. CDR1 and CDR2 from the germline V gene are MNHNS and SASEGT. CDR3 length: 12 amino acids. Trimming left V 8 bases short and J 0 bases short, with 8 bases between. CDR3 nucleotide sequence: TGTGCCAGCGGCCAGAGCTCCTACGAGCAGTACTTC. Translation gives CASGQSSYEQYF.

The chain uses TRBV28 and TRBJ2-5; D perhaps matches TRBD2 (5 bases). V was shortened by 8 bases and J by 4 bases, with 23 bases between the two germline ends. Germline V gene lookup returns CDR1 MDHEN and CDR2 SYDVKM. The CDR3 sequence is 16 residues long. The CDR3 here is CASRRTGLAGTETQYF. CDR3 coding DNA: TGTGCCAGCCGACGAACCGGGCTAGCAGGTACAGAGACCCAGTACTTC.

This clonotype was found many times. J is TRBJ2-7 and V is TRBV6-2 or TRBV6-3; TRBD1 is a possible D gene (6 bases). Germline loops: CDR1 MNHEY, CDR2 SVGEGT. The CDR3 has 18 residues. Trimming removed 0 bases at V and 2 bases at J, with 20 bases between. CDR3 region: CASSYSSRSGTRAYEQYF. CDR3 DNA: TGTGCCAGCAGTTACTCGAGCCGGTCCGGGACAAGAGCCTACGAGCAGTACTTC.

V is TRBV12-3 or TRBV12-4 and J is TRBJ2-5, with D perhaps matching TRBD1 or TRBD2 (7 bases each). The germline V and J ends were trimmed by 5 bases and 13 bases, with 14 bases remaining between them. The CDR3 has 11 residues. The CDR3 protein is CASSPGGDGYF. CDR3 DNA sequence: TGTGCCAGCAGTCCAGGGGGGGATGGGTACTTC.

This clonotype was observed many times. The chain recombines TRBV27 with TRBJ1-1; weak D call: TRBD1 (5 bases). The CDR3 has 16 amino acids. With 3 bases removed from V and 0 bases from J, the gap between germline ends came to 14 bases. Germline V CDR1 and CDR2: MNHEY, SMNVEV (reference sequence). The chain's CDR3 is CASSLVGQAMNTEAFF. The CDR3 nucleotides are TGTGCCAGCAGTTTGGTGGGGCAGGCAATGAACACTGAAGCTTTCTTT.

In this sample, this clonotype turned up many times. The chain is built from TRBV6-5 and TRBJ2-7, with 11 bases that match TRBD2. The CDR3 is made up of 14 amino acids. After removal of 4 bases from V and 5 bases from J, the junction contained 4 bases not matched to a gene. Looked up from germline, CDR1 is MNHEY and CDR2 is SVGAGI. The CDR3 sequence: CASSSLTSGDEQYF. The DNA of the CDR3 is TGTGCCAGCAGTTCGTTGACTAGCGGGGACGAGCAGTACTTC.

The chain is built from TRBV18 and TRBJ1-5; tentative D call: TRBD1 (5 bases). This CDR3 is 16 amino acids long. Germline V gene lookup returns CDR1 KGHSH and CDR2 LQKENI. Trimming took 1 base from V and 3 from J, leaving 13 bases between them. CDR3 sequence reads: CASSPQDRQLNQPQHF. The CDR3, as DNA: TGTGCCAGCTCACCACAAGACAGACAACTCAATCAGCCCCAGCATTTT.

In its sample, this clonotype was seen many times. This sequence joins TRBV6-5 and TRBJ2-2; 7 bases are a match to TRBD1. CDR1 MNHEY and CDR2 SVGAGI come from the germline V gene. The CDR3 sequence is 16 residues long. V lost 2 bases, J lost 6 bases, and 9 bases stayed unmatched. The CDR3 loop reads CASSYRATGASGELFF. In DNA, the CDR3 is TGTGCCAGCAGTTACCGAGCAACAGGGGCTTCCGGGGAGCTGTTTTTT.

This chain uses TRBV12-3 or TRBV12-4 with TRBJ1-5, with D perhaps matching TRBD1 (6 bases). Trimming shortened V by 4 bases and J by 2 bases, and 12 bases separated the two germline ends. The CDR3 is made up of 15 amino acids. In DNA form, the CDR3 reads TGTGCCAGCAGTTACTCAGGGGAAGGCAATCAGCCCCAGCATTTT. Encoded protein: CASSYSGEGNQPQHF.

This clonotype has at least ten counts. This chain uses TRBV5-1 with TRBJ1-4; D is undetermined. The germline CDR1 and CDR2 sequences are SGHRS and YFSETQ. The CDR3 has 16 amino acids. Trimming removed 4 bases at V and 3 bases at J, with 16 bases between. CDR3 loop: CASSLGPSAANEKLFF. CDR3 in DNA: TGCGCCAGCAGCCTAGGACCGAGTGCAGCTAATGAAAAACTGTTTTTT.

The chain employs TRBV4-2 and TRBJ2-5; no definite D call. Trimming pared 5 bases from V and 2 bases from J, leaving 9 bases between. Germline-derived CDR1 and CDR2 are LGHNA and YNFKEQ. The CDR3 runs 13 residues. CDR3 region: CASSALFQETQYF. As DNA, the CDR3 is TGTGCCAGCAGCGCTCTATTTCAAGAGACCCAGTACTTC.

This clonotype was recorded at least ten times. The chain is built from TRBV6-5 and TRBJ1-1; 9 positions match TRBD1. After removal of 6 bases from V and 10 bases from J, the junction contained 12 bases not matched to a gene. This CDR3 spans 14 amino acids. The germline gives CDR1 MNHEY, CDR2 SVGAGI. CDR3 sequence reads: CASRHRDRAGLAFF. CDR3 nucleotide sequence: TGTGCCAGCAGACACCGGGACAGGGCGGGTTTAGCTTTCTTT.

Of note for this clonotype: The conserved phenylalanine or tryptophan is not found at the CDR3 terminus, so this likely reflects a read error. CDR3 protein: CASSLDLGNTEAFS. The CDR3 DNA follows: TGTGCCAGCAGCTTAGATCTGGGGAACACTGAAGCTTTCTCT. The chain combines TRBV11-2 with TRBJ1-1; no reliable D call. The CDR3 extends over 14 amino acids. Germline-derived CDR1 and CDR2 are SGHAT and FQNNGV. Trimming shortened V by 0 bases and J by 1 base, and 6 bases separated the two germline ends.

Comments on this clonotype: A junction end diverges from the germline sequence, so it may reflect a read error. The chain has TRBV11-2 and TRBJ1-2, with D hard to call. This CDR3 spans 13 amino acids. Germline loops: CDR1 SGHAT, CDR2 FQNNGV. The CDR3: CASSQVQNYGYTF. The CDR3 DNA reads as TGTGCCAGCAGCCAGGTACAGAACTATGGTTACACCTTC.

CDR3: CASRVAEYTGELFF. For the CDR3, the DNA is TGTGCCAGCAGGGTAGCGGAGTACACCGGGGAGCTGTTTTTT. The chain recombines TRBV27 with TRBJ2-2, with D possibly being TRBD2 (6 bases). This CDR3 has 14 residues. V was pared by 6 bases and J by 3 bases, with 11 bases between. Per germline, CDR1 MNHEY and CDR2 SMNVEV (reference sequence).